A selection of T cell receptor beta chains follows, all from one sample in a study of blood T cell repertoires in COVID-19. Using immunoSEQ multiplex PCR, the repertoire was profiled, and TCRdb retains in-frame clones only, with some absent. The data hold 55,000 to 70,000 clones, with roughly 90% observed a single time. Sequencing used peripheral blood. Receptors originate from a man between 40 and 49 years old with COVID-19, enrolled during active disease. The CDR3 runs from the conserved cysteine through the conserved F or W. The order of the fields is V gene, CDR3 protein.

>TRBV21-1
CASSKILRNEQFF
>TRBV4-2
CASSRGGRDSTEAFF
>TRBV30
CAWSVGLENQPQHF
>TRBV28
CASSQTGVGGNTIYF
>TRBV5-4
CASSLPSGGEQYF
>TRBV5-1
CASSLEGVTNQPQHF
>TRBV5-5
CASSLGQDLNVALFF
>TRBV7-2
CASSYQGAGANVLTF
>TRBV11-2
CASSPRQGETGELFF
>TRBV30
CAWSTRTGAAQPQHF
>TRBV5-4
CASSLDPVRTGALGEQYF
>TRBV6-1
CASSEALRGLAGGPNADTQYF
>TRBV28
CASSFSVTEAFF
>TRBV27
CASSLTGIGEAFF
>TRBV5-5
CASSLARQNEQYF
>TRBV6-5
CASHSREGGGYTF
>TRBV30
CAWSRGGDSFQETQYF
>TRBV9
CASSVQTGINEKLFF
>TRBV5-1
CASSQPQGNTEAFF
>TRBV12-3/TRBV12-4
CASSRQGLGEQFF
>TRBV10-3
CAISESANLAGEETQYF
>TRBV19
CASSISARRTDTQYF
>TRBV5-1
CASSHGQGGSYGYTF
>TRBV27
CASSESQGNEQYF
>TRBV6-5
CGCRPRSSYEQYF
>TRBV4-2
CASSQDLGGRFQPQHF
>TRBV6-5
CASRNGAGNEKLFF
>TRBV11-1
CASSRDSTSGANVLTF
>TRBV28
CASTLGGKAFF
>TRBV7-9
CASSFGQVTSYEQYF